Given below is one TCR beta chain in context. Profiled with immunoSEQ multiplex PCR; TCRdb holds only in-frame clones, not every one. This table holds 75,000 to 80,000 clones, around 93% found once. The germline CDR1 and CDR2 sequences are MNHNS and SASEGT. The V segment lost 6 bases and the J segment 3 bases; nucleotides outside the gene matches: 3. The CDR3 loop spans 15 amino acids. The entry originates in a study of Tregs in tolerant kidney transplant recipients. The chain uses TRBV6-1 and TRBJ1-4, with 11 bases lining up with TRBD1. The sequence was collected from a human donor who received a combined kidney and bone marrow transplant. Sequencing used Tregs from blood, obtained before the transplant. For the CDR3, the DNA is TGTGCCAGCAGGGACAGGGGGCAAGCTAATGAAAAACTGTTTTTT. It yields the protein CASRDRGQANEKLFF.